This TCR beta chain was identified during a study of cytomegalovirus exposure and HLA in healthy donors (dated by TCRdb to the late 2010s). About the investigation overall: According to an earlier analysis of 587 of the donors, about 170 million T cells yielded 117 million unique TCR beta sequences and around 300 Gb of sequence data. The study aimed to test whether signatures of past pathogen exposure could be identified by cataloging public T cell receptors. High-throughput TCR immunosequencing, statistical association of individual TCRs with disease status, and machine learning were combined to predict cytomegalovirus infection status. Approximately 300 gigabases of sequencing data and around 85 million unique TCR sequences made up an early release that covered roughly 670 HLA-typed donors. The study used immunosequencing to profile the T cell repertoires of 666 subjects and linked those repertoires to cytomegalovirus serostatus. Donor age, sex, ethnicity and CMV serostatus were compiled together with the repertoire data. Of the 300 to 500 genotyped donors, 75% to 85% were placed in the genetic ancestry cluster associated with self-reported Caucasian donors. A later genetic analysis took genome-wide SNP genotypes for about 55% of the 666 donors and used that subset as a discovery cohort. Class I and class II HLA loci were covered by the typing at four-digit resolution. In the later analysis, no new phenotypic data were used to find candidate immune exposures; instead, reliance was placed on TCR beta sequences and their occurrence across donors. An earlier analysis of roughly 600 of the donors used high-throughput TCR beta sequencing to judge whether each TCR beta V gene segment behaved as functional or pseudogenic. Typing coverage varied by locus: about 629-630 donors for A, B, C, DRB1 and DQB1; 500 to 550 for DQA1; nearly 610 for DPA1; around 490 for DPB1. Roughly 5 DR-DQ haplotypes were handled as single units for association and clustering, since linkage in the cohort was strong. In a later analysis, previously published TCR beta repertoires from 550 to 750 donors were re-analyzed and high-resolution HLA genotyping was added so that TCR occurrence patterns could be studied. Every discovery cohort repertoire had been produced on one sequencing platform. Across around 400 genotyped donors of the cohort, an average of roughly 200,000 unique TCR beta nucleotide sequences per donor were sequenced, and approximately 17% of those sequences were non-productive. Besides the first cohort of approximately 670 subjects, a separate validation cohort made up of 90 to 150 different subjects was used. General study outcomes and caveats: A further reported finding was that TCR beta sequences accurately predicted the HLA-A and HLA-B alleles for most subjects in the first cohort. An association between a missense DCLRE1C variant and V-gene and J-gene trimming of TCR beta chains was found in a later genetic analysis and replicated in an independent cohort. Because HLA typing was missing for some donors at each locus, association tests included only the typed subset. It was suggested by the authors that the approach could potentially be generalized to other disease states and immunological phenotypes. Roughly uniform sequencing depth across donors was assumed in presence/absence analyses, although this assumption may not hold. A later analysis found that HLA-associated TCR beta chains were more clonally expanded and had lower generation probabilities than equally common non-associated chains. In the study, some 160 TCR beta chains were listed as associated with cytomegalovirus. For the cohort, immune exposure information was limited to CMV serostatus. Correlated functional status among segregating V segments might be attributable to linkage disequilibrium, but an unknown experimental factor could not be ruled out. When HLA alleles, especially DR and DQ, strongly co-occurred, TCR associations were difficult to assign to individual alleles. In a later analysis, some 18,000 TCR beta sequences were associated with specific HLA alleles at a false discovery rate of 0.05. Cytomegalovirus status was reported to be diagnosed by the classifier with high specificity and sensitivity in both the original and validation cohorts. While some public TCRs were present in many individuals, most TCR sequences turned up only very rarely across donors. Because the 87-base-pair reads could not distinguish some IMGT-functional V segments, including TRBV6-2 and TRBV6-3, those segments were excluded. In vitro tests confirmed that a few of the cytomegalovirus-associated TCR beta chains recognize cytomegalovirus antigens. According to a later analysis, parvovirus B19, influenza, CMV and Epstein-Barr virus appeared linked to several top co-occurrence clusters. Only TCR beta chains were sequenced in this cohort, and the absence of alpha or paired-chain data limited detectable features. Because counts were too low, 15 or so rarely observed V segments, including chromosome 9 orphons, were excluded from the earlier analysis of around 640 of the donors. According to a later genetic analysis, donors in an Asian-associated ancestry cluster had fewer N-insertions in productive TCRs than the approximately 690-donor mean. In a later analysis, the rate of TCR association differed among HLA loci, with DRB1 alleles having the most associated TCRs and HLA-C alleles having the fewest. An earlier analysis of around 540 of the donors showed that most TCR beta V segments appeared in productive rearrangements either about 87% or about 30% of the time, which broadly matched IMGT annotations. According to a later analysis, most CMV-associated TCR beta chains appeared to be HLA-restricted, and the HLA associations seemed to be driven largely by CMV exposure. The sequencing pipeline was judged likely to have produced a cluster of highly shared sequence variants as a technical artifact.

The cohort comprised more than 550 healthy bone marrow donors. All cohort members were sampled while nominally healthy, although unrecorded immune exposures were likely present. The donor was CMV seropositive and was included in the group of 250 to 350 seropositive cohort members. Every donor gave a peripheral blood sample, and the peripheral blood mononuclear cells from that sample were used for TCR beta sequencing. The Qiagen DNeasy Blood Extraction Kit was used to extract genomic DNA from the blood cell samples. The library came from the immunoSEQ multiplex PCR assay. The multiplex PCR relied on a mix of 60 forward primers for TCR Vbeta segments and 13 reverse primers for TCR Jbeta segments. The CDR3 region of rearranged TCR beta genes was amplified from genomic DNA by a multiplex PCR assay. The amplified TCR beta libraries were sequenced on the Illumina HiSeq System as 87-base-pair reads. Processing in the source paper ran as follows. In a later analysis, 77 million or so unique TCR beta chains were counted across the roughly 670 repertoires, and roughly 11 million of these chains were shared by at least two donors. Raw reads were error-corrected and collapsed into unique sequences by a nearest-neighbor algorithm in which closely related sequences were merged to remove PCR and sequencing errors. V, D and J gene segments were assigned by aligning CDR3 sequences to IMGT reference sequences. For a sequence to be retained, a match of at least six nucleotides was required to both a V gene segment and a J gene segment. Rearrangements were classified as productive when the CDR3 lacked stop codons and remained in frame with V and J, and all other rearrangements were classified as non-productive. CDR3 was defined according to IMGT convention as the region running from the second conserved V-encoded cysteine to the conserved J-encoded phenylalanine. Sequences without an unambiguous match to a single V gene segment were excluded from the earlier analysis of about 600 of the donors. An earlier analysis of several hundred of the donors called V segments functional above 56.7% productive rearrangements and segregating when the between-donor standard deviation exceeded 5%. A statistical classification framework was built for diagnosing cytomegalovirus status from the catalog of TCR beta chain sequences. In a later analysis, V and J genes were assigned by comparing TCR nucleotide sequences against IMGT/GENE-DB human TR gene sequences. A later analysis assigned CDR3 sequences and most-parsimonious VDJ recombination scenarios with the TCRdist pipeline. In a later analysis, each TCR beta chain was defined by its CDR3 amino acid sequence together with its V-gene family, and reads without a unique V-gene family were excluded. As a way to deal with suspected cross-contamination and a sequencing artifact, a later analysis dropped roughly 620 nucleotide sequences that were highly shared and had low generation probability. A later analysis calculated a clonal expansion index for each public chain from normalized within-repertoire ranks of inferred template counts. A later analysis computed generation probabilities with a VDJ recombination model fitted to out-of-frame rearrangements, and checked the results against IGoR. In a later analysis, hypergeometric tests were used to score TCR-TCR, TCR-HLA and TCR-CMV co-occurrence, with a repertoire-size bias correction applied to TCR pairs. False discovery rates were estimated in a later analysis by permuting HLA or CMV assignments 20 times. In a later analysis, co-occurring TCRs were grouped using DBSCAN, and TCRdist sequence similarity was added for clustering within HLA-allele-positive subsets. Co-occurrence clustering excluded repertoires with fewer than 30,000 or more than 120,000 public chains, plus five with anomalous nucleotide sharing. What TCRdb holds here is the immuneACCESS table cut down to in-frame rearrangements. Part of the clones is not present; checked against another copy, under half of the missing clones reflect an unresolved V gene, and the others are unexplained. V and J calls and clone size are copied from that table; D and trimming were computed from the DNA. The sample contains roughly 140,000 clones, over 75% of them found a single time. Approximately 5.7% of the sample rests with the top ten.

The V end loses 4 bases and the J end loses 5 bases, and a stretch of 13 bases separates them. From cysteine to phenylalanine, the CDR3 is 14 amino acids long. Only the CDR3 portion is preserved as DNA: 42 bases, with reading frame beginning at the first base. The germline V gene gives CDR1 as SGHRS and CDR2 as YFSETQ. This clone was counted a few times. The antigen it binds to is not known. No clone much larger than this one lies a single base away; base qualities are absent. This receptor was obtained from a man younger than 45 in good health and CMV-seropositive. The chain is assembled from TRBV5-1 and TRBJ1-3; TRBD1 is a possible D gene, resting on 5 matching bases. Sequencing was done on a sample of PBMCs. The CDR3 protein is CASSPQGLRNTIYF. The sequenced DNA is TGCGCCAGCAGCCCCCAGGGACTGCGAAACACCATATATTTT.